A single sample is the source of the 24 T cell receptor beta chains below, sequenced in a study of blood T cell repertoires in COVID-19. The method was immunoSEQ multiplex PCR; TCRdb's version includes in-frame clones alone and lacks a portion of them. The data show 40,000 to 55,000 clones, with roughly 88% seen just once and approximately 7.1% held by the top ten. The sample was peripheral blood. Source of these receptors: a human donor in a cohort sampled during active COVID-19.

As to this clone: A read error may be the cause here, since a much bigger clone is one base away. The chain combines TRBV3-1 (or the pseudogene TRBV3-2) with TRBJ2-7, with 9 bases lining up with TRBD1. This CDR3 contains 14 residues. V lost 4 bases, J lost 3 bases, and 4 bases stayed unmatched. Looked up from germline, CDR1 is LGHDT and CDR2 is YNNKEL (reference sequence). This CDR3 reads CASSPGTGLYEQYF. DNA for the CDR3: TGTGCCAGCAGCCCCGGGACAGGGCTCTACGAGCAGTACTTC.

This rearrangement joins TRBV20-1 to TRBJ2-3; no firm D call. Germline CDR1 DFQATT, CDR2 SNEGSKA (reference sequence). The CDR3 runs to 13 residues. V was trimmed by 3 bases and J by 0 bases, leaving 7 bases between them. This CDR3 is CSASFQSTDTQYF. The CDR3, as DNA: TGCAGTGCTAGTTTCCAGAGCACAGATACGCAGTATTTT.

Judged by abundance, this clone is medium-sized. The rearrangement uses TRBV12-3 or TRBV12-4 and TRBJ1-2, with D possibly TRBD1 on 6 matching bases. Trimming cost V 4 bases and J 5 bases, with 11 bases left between them. The CDR3 runs to 13 residues. In DNA form, the CDR3 reads TGTGCCAGCAGTTCAAGGGGGTATTATGGCTACACCTTC. Amino acids: CASSSRGYYGYTF.

The chain is built from TRBV9 and TRBJ2-7; D perhaps matches TRBD2 (6 bases). CDR1 SGDLS and CDR2 YYNGEE come from the germline V gene. The CDR3 consists of 16 residues. V was cut by 2 bases and J by 7 bases, with 22 bases left in between. Here the CDR3 DNA reads TGTGCCAGCAGCGTCGACGGTGATCTAGCGAAGGGGGAGCAGTACTTC. It specifies CASSVDGDLAKGEQYF.

The chain recombines TRBV5-1 with TRBJ2-1; 7 bases are a match to TRBD2. Trimming took 3 bases from V and 7 from J; bases not matched to a gene: 13. Germline CDR1 SGHRS, CDR2 YFSETQ. The CDR3 spans 16 residues. In DNA form, the CDR3 reads TGCGCCAGCAGCTCGTCCCTGGGGGAGGGTAAAAATGAGCAGTTCTTC. It encodes CASSSSLGEGKNEQFF.

V gene TRBV11-3 combines with J gene TRBJ2-7; D not certain. Germline V CDR1 and CDR2: SGHNT, YENEEA. Trimming left V 5 bases short and J 3 bases short, with 5 bases between. CDR3 length: 11 amino acids. The DNA for the CDR3 is TGTGCCAGCAGCCTTCTCTACGAGCAGTACTTC. Amino acid sequence: CASSLLYEQYF.

The rearrangement uses TRBV3-1 (or the pseudogene TRBV3-2) and TRBJ2-7; tentative D call: TRBD1 (5 bases). CDR1 LGHDT and CDR2 YNNKEL come from the germline V gene (reference sequence). The CDR3 loop spans 15 amino acids. V dropped 2 bases and J dropped 7 bases, with 18 bases sitting between them. CDR3 nucleotide sequence: TGTGCCAGCAGCCAACTTCCTCAGGGTACCCGGGAGCAGTACTTC. Protein: CASSQLPQGTREQYF.

The chain recombines TRBV30 with TRBJ2-1; D not resolved. The CDR3 runs to 12 residues. Per germline, CDR1 GTSNPN and CDR2 SVGIG (reference sequence). Deletions cut 0 bases from V and 4 bases from J, with 4 bases between. This chain's CDR3 is CAWSVLYNEQFF. DNA for the CDR3: TGTGCCTGGAGTGTACTGTACAATGAGCAGTTCTTC.

The V gene is TRBV7-5, the J gene TRBJ2-1; TRBD2, the D gene given by the table, was not confirmed from the DNA. TRBV7-5 constitutes a pseudogene. The CDR3 is 16 amino acids. CDR3 loop: CARRYRDSNHYNEQFF. In DNA, the CDR3 is TGTGCCAGAAGATACCGGGACTCCAACCATTACAATGAGCAGTTCTTC.

The chain couples TRBV28 to TRBJ1-4; the D is unclear. Trimming stripped 6 bases from V and 8 bases from J, with 22 bases between. The germline V gene has CDR1 MDHEN and CDR2 SYDVKM. The CDR3 spans 16 residues. The CDR3 DNA reads TGTGCCAGCAGCCGACGGCTGGACTTGGGCAGCGAAAAACTGTTTTTT. Protein: CASSRRLDLGSEKLFF.

V gene TRBV28 combines with J gene TRBJ2-7, with TRBD2 identical over 9 bases. This CDR3 is built from 15 residues. V was pared by 6 bases and J by 1 base, with 7 bases of the junction left unmatched. The germline V gene encodes CDR1 MDHEN and CDR2 SYDVKM. CDR3 sequence (DNA): TGTGCCAGCAGCCTTGCGGGAGGGAAGTCCTACGAGCAGTACTTC. It is translated as CASSLAGGKSYEQYF.

The V gene is TRBV2, the J gene TRBJ2-7; the match to TRBD1 covers 10 bases. Unmatched junction bases numbered 2, after V lost 6 bases and J lost 6 bases. The germline V gene encodes CDR1 SNHLY and CDR2 FYNNEI. This CDR3 is 12 amino acids long. The CDR3 loop is CASRGDRGEQYF. For the CDR3, the DNA is TGTGCCAGCAGGGGGGACAGGGGCGAGCAGTACTTC. Using reference TRBV2 and TRBJ2-7 for the parts outside the CDR3, the full variable domain is EPEVTQTPSHQVTQMGQEVILRCVPISNHLYFYWYRQILGQKVEFLVSFYNNEISEKSEIFDDQFSVERPDGSNFTLKIRSTKLEDSAMYFCASRGDRGEQYFGPGTRLTVT.

This clone was found a few times. The V and J genes are TRBV5-1 and TRBJ1-3; TRBD1 might be the D (6 bases). Trimming removed 1 base at V and 3 bases at J, with 11 bases between. The CDR3 is 15 amino acids. Germline V lookup: CDR1 SGHRS, CDR2 YFSETQ. For the CDR3, the DNA is TGCGCCAGCAGCTTGTTTCCGGACAGTGGAAACACCATATATTTT. Amino acids: CASSLFPDSGNTIYF.

The chain uses TRBV24-1 and TRBJ2-2, with TRBD1 matching over 8 bases. Trimming took 4 bases from V and 5 from J; bases not matched to a gene: 8. CDR3 length: 16 residues. Germline V gene lookup returns CDR1 KGHDR and CDR2 SFDVKD. This CDR3 reads CATSEDRGVGTGELFF. In DNA, the CDR3 is TGTGCCACCAGTGAAGACAGGGGAGTAGGGACCGGGGAGCTGTTTTTT.

This clone was seen only a few times. The chain recombines TRBV5-4 with TRBJ2-2; no reliable D call. Per germline, CDR1 SGHNT and CDR2 YYREEE (reference sequence). The CDR3 sequence is 15 residues long. V was pared by 4 bases and J by 0 bases, with 10 bases between. The CDR3 loop is CASSPVPTNTGELFF. The CDR3 DNA sequence: TGTGCCAGCAGCCCGGTTCCCACGAACACCGGGGAGCTGTTTTTT.

This clone has just a few counts. This chain connects TRBV3-1 (or the pseudogene TRBV3-2) to TRBJ2-2, with TRBD2 as a possible D gene (6 bases). Deletions cut 5 bases from V and 5 bases from J, with 15 bases between. The CDR3 extends over 15 amino acids. CDR1 and CDR2 (germline): LGHDT, YNNKEL (reference sequence). In DNA, the CDR3 is TGTGCCAGCAGCATTCGGGACTTGGGAACCGGGGAGCTGTTTTTT. It specifies CASSIRDLGTGELFF.

The chain recombines TRBV5-8 with TRBJ2-7, with a tentative D call TRBD1 (6 bases). V lost 2 bases, J lost 6 bases, and 18 bases lay in between. Per germline, CDR1 SGHTS and CDR2 YDEGEE. The CDR3 is 15 residues long. The DNA of the CDR3 is TGTGCCAGCAGCTTCTACAGGGTCACCCGATTCGAGCAGTACTTC. Its translation: CASSFYRVTRFEQYF.

The chain employs TRBV14 and TRBJ1-2, with 8 positions matching TRBD1. The CDR3 runs 14 residues. Germline lookup yields CDR1 SGHDN and CDR2 FVKESK. Trimming removed 4 bases from V and 0 bases from J; junction bases left unmatched: 1. CDR3 in amino acids: CASSRQGSNYGYTF. The CDR3 DNA sequence: TGTGCCAGCAGCCGACAGGGGTCTAACTATGGCTACACCTTC.

A note on this clone: Other DNA sequences in this specimen translate into the identical CDR3. This sequence joins TRBV3-1 (or the pseudogene TRBV3-2) and TRBJ2-7; the D is unclear. CDR1 is LGHDT and CDR2 is YNNKEL in the germline V gene (reference sequence). Trimming stripped 0 bases from V and 0 bases from J, with 3 bases between. This CDR3 is built from 13 residues. CDR3: CASSQDSSYEQYF. The CDR3 coding sequence is TGTGCCAGCAGCCAAGACAGCTCCTACGAGCAGTACTTC.

The chain uses TRBV3-1 (or the pseudogene TRBV3-2) and TRBJ2-7; 8 nucleotides line up with TRBD1. V shed 4 bases and J 2 bases; nucleotides not matched to a gene: 4. The CDR3 length is 14 residues. Germline CDR1 reads LGHDT; CDR2 reads YNNKEL (reference sequence). The CDR3 DNA reads as TGTGCCAGCAGCCTTGGACAGGGTCCCTACGAGCAGTACTTC. It encodes CASSLGQGPYEQYF.

The chain carries TRBV30 and TRBJ2-7; 11 bases are shared with TRBD2. This CDR3 spans 16 amino acids. Per the germline V gene, CDR1 is GTSNPN and CDR2 is SVGIG (reference sequence). Trimming cost V 0 bases and J 7 bases; bases outside gene matches: 11. The CDR3 DNA sequence: TGTGCCTGGAGTGTACGGGGGACTAGCGGACTACGTGAGCAGTACTTC. This sequence encodes CAWSVRGTSGLREQYF. Drawing the rest from reference TRBV30 and TRBJ2-7, the complete variable domain is SQTIHQWPATLVQPVGSPLSLECTVEGTSNPNLYWYRQAAGRGLQLLFYSVGIGQISSEVPQNLSASRPQDRQFILSSKKLLLSDSGFYLCAWSVRGTSGLREQYFGPGTRLTVT.

This chain links TRBV5-1 with TRBJ2-5; D call uncertain. V lost 1 base and J 2 bases, leaving 6 bases between the germline ends. The CDR3 has 13 amino acids. Germline V gives CDR1 SGHRS, CDR2 YFSETQ. The CDR3 loop is CASSLSQQETQYF. In DNA, the CDR3 is TGCGCCAGCAGCTTGTCCCAGCAAGAGACCCAGTACTTC.

The genes are TRBV4-3 and TRBJ2-7; 10 bases map to TRBD2. This CDR3 region has 15 residues. The V gene end was trimmed by 2 bases and the J gene end by 4 bases; junction bases not matched to a gene: 5. In germline, CDR1 is LGHNA, CDR2 YSLEER. The CDR3 coding sequence is TGCGCCAGCAGCCAATCGGCTAGCGGGAGATACGAGCAGTACTTC. Residues: CASSQSASGRYEQYF.

This clone was recorded only once. CDR3 sequence reads: CASSPVAGVTDTQYF. As DNA, the CDR3 is TGTGCCAGCAGCCCGGTAGCGGGAGTCACAGATACGCAGTATTTT. The gene calls are TRBV11-3 and TRBJ2-3; 9 positions match TRBD2. The length of the CDR3 is 15 residues. CDR1 is SGHNT, CDR2 YENEEA, per germline. V was pared by 5 bases and J by 2 bases, with 5 bases of the junction left unmatched.